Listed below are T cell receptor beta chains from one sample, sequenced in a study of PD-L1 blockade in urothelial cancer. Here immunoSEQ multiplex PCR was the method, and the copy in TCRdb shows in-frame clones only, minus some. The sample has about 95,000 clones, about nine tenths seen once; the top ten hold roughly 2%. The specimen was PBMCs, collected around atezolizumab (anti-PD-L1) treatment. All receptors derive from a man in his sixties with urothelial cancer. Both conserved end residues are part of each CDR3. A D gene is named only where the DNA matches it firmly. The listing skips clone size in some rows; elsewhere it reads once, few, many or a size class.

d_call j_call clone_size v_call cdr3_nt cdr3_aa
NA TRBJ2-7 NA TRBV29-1 TGCAGCGTTCAGGAATACGAGCAGTACTTC CSVQEYEQYF
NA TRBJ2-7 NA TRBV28 TGTGCCAGCAGTTTGTTACCGCGGTTCGGGCAGTACTTC CASSLLPRFGQYF
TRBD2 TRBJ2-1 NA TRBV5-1 TGCGCCAGCAGCTTGGGGGCTAGCGGGAAATCCAATGAGCAGTTCTTC CASSLGASGKSNEQFF
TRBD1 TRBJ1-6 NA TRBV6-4 TGTGCCAGCAGTGCGGACAGGCTTCTCAGTTCACCCCTCCACTTT CASSADRLLSSPLHF
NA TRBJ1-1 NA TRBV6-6 TGTGCCAGCAGTTATAAGAAAGGAACAGATACTGAAGCTTTCTTT CASSYKKGTDTEAFF
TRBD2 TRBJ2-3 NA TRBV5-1 TGCGCCAGCAGCTTGGGCGGACTAGCGGGAGCGGGGAGCACAGATACGCAGTATTTT CASSLGGLAGAGSTDTQYF
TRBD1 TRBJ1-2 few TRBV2 TGTGCCGGACAGGGGACGGACTATGGCTACACCTTC CAGQGTDYGYTF
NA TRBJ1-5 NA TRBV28 TGTGCCAGCAGTTATCAAACAGGGATCCGCAATCAGCCCCAGCATTTT CASSYQTGIRNQPQHF
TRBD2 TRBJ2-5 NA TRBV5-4 TGTGCCAGCAGCTCTATGACTAGCGCGAACCAAGAGACCCAGTACTTC CASSSMTSANQETQYF
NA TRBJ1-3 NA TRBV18 TGTGCCAGCTCACCCATCGCAGTGGACACCATATATTTT CASSPIAVDTIYF
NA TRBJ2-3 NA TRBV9 TGTGCCAGCAGCGCGGGACTCTACACAGATACGCAGTATTTT CASSAGLYTDTQYF
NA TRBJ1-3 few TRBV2 TGTGCCAGTAGCGATCGCCAAAATGGAAACACCATATATTTT CASSDRQNGNTIYF
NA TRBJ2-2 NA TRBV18 TGTGCCAGCTCACCAGGGGAGGACACCGGGGAGCTGTTTTTT CASSPGEDTGELFF
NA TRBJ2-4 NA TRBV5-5 TGTGCCAGCAGCTCTTACAGGGAAAACAAAAACATTCAGTACTTC CASSSYRENKNIQYF
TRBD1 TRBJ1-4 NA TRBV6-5 TGTGCCAGCAGTTACTTGGGACAGGGGTTAGAACTGTTTTTT CASSYLGQGLELFF
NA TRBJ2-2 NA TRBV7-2 TGTGCCAGCAGCCCCAGGATGGACGGGACATCGAACACCGGGGAGCTGTTTTTT CASSPRMDGTSNTGELFF
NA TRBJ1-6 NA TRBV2 TGTGCCAGCAGTGGGGCCACCCACTCACCCCTCCACTTT CASSGATHSPLHF
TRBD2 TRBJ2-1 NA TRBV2 TGTGCCAGCAGGGCCGGGACTAGCGGGAGTAAGAAGACATCCTACAATGAGCAGTTCTTC CASRAGTSGSKKTSYNEQFF
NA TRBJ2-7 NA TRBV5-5 TGTGCCAGCAGGTTGGTACAGGGTTACGAGCAGTACTTC CASRLVQGYEQYF
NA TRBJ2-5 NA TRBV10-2 TGCGCCAGCAGTGAGTCTGCGCTTCAAGAGACCCAGTACTTC CASSESALQETQYF
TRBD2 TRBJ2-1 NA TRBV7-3 TGTGCCAGCAGCTACTCTAGCGGGAGGGCCAATGAGCAGTTCTTC CASSYSSGRANEQFF
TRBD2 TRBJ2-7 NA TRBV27 TGTGCCAGCAGTCCCGTAGCGGGAGTTGAATACGAGCAGTACTTC CASSPVAGVEYEQYF
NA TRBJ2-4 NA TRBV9 TGTGCCAGCAGCCCCGGGCGGGACCGACTTAACATTCAGTACTTC CASSPGRDRLNIQYF
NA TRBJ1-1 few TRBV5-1 TGCGCCAGCAGCGGGGGACAGAACACTGAAGCTTTCTTT CASSGGQNTEAFF
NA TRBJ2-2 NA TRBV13 TGTGCCAGCAGCTCCGGACTCATCACCGGGGAGCTGTTTTTT CASSSGLITGELFF
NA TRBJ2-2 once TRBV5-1 TGCGCCAGCAGCAAGAGAGATGGCACCGGGGAGCTGTTTTTT CASSKRDGTGELFF
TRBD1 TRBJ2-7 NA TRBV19 TGTGCCAGTAGTGCCGGGACAGGGAGCTCCTACGAGCAGTACTTC CASSAGTGSSYEQYF
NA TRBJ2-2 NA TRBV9 TGTGCCAGCGAGCACGCCGGGGAGCTGTTTTTT CASEHAGELFF
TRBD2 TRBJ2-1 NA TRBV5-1 TGCGCCAGCAGCTTGGAGCCGGCGGGAGGGCCATCGAATGAGCAGTTCTTC CASSLEPAGGPSNEQFF
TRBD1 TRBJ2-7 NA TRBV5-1 TGCGCCAGCAGAAACCGGGACAGTGACTTTACGTACGAGCAGTACTTC CASRNRDSDFTYEQYF
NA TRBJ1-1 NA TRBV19 TGTGCCAGTGCCTCTCGAGGGTCTAATGCTGAAGCTTTCTTT CASASRGSNAEAFF